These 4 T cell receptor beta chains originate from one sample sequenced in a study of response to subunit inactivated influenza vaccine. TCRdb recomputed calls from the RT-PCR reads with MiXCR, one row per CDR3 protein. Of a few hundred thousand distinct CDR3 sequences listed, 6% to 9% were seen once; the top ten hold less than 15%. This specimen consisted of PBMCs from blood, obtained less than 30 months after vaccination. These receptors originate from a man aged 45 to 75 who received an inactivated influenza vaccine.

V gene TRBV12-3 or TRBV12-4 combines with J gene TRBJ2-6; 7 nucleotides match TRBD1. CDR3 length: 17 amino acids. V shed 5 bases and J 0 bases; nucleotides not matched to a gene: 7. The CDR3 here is CASSPPTGYSGANVLTF. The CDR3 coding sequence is TGTGCCAGCAGTCCCCCGACAGGGTACTCTGGGGCCAACGTCCTGACTTTC.

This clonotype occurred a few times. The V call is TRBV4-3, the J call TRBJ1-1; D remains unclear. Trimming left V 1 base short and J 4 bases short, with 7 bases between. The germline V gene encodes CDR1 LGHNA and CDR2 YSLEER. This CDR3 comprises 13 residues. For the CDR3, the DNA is TGCGCCAGCAGCCAAGCCCGAGTCACTGAAGCTTTCTTT. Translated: CASSQARVTEAFF.

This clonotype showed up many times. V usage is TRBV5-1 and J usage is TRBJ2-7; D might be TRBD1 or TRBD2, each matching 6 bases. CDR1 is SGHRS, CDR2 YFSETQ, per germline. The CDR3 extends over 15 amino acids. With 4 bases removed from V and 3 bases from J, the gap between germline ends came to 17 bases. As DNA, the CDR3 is TGCGCCAGCAGCCTTGTGCCGGGGGCGAACTACGAGCAGTACTTC. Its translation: CASSLVPGANYEQYF.

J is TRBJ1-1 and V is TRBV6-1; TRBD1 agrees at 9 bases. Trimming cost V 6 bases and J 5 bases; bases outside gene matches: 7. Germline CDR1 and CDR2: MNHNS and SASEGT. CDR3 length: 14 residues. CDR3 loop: CASSTQGARTEAFF. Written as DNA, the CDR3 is TGTGCCAGCAGCACACAGGGGGCTCGAACTGAAGCTTTCTTT.